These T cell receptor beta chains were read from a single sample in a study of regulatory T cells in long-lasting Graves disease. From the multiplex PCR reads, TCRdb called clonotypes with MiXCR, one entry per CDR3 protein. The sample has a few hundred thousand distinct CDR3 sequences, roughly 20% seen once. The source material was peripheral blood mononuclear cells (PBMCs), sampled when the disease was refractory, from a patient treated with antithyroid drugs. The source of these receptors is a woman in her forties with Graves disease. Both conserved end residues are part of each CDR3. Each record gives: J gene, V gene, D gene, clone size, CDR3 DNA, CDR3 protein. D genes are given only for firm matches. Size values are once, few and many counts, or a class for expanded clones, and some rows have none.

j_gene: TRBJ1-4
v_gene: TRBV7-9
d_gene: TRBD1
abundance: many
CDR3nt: TGCGCCAGCAGCTCCGGACAGGGAGGCGAAAAACTGTTTTTT
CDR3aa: CASSSGQGGEKLFF

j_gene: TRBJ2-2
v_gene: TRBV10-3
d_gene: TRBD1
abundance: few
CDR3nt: TGTGCCATTCAGGGGGCGACCGGGGAGCTGTTTTTT
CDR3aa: CAIQGATGELFF

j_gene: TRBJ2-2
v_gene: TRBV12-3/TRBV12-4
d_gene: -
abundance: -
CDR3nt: TGTGCCAGCAGCAAAAGGGTTACCGGGGAGCTGTTTTTT
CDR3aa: CASSKRVTGELFF

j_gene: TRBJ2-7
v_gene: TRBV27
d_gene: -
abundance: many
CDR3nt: TGTGCCAGCAGTTTATCGGAGGCTAGCGCCTCCTACGAGCAGTACTTC
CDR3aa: CASSLSEASASYEQYF

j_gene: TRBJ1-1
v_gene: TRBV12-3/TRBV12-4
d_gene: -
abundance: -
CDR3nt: TGTGCCAGCAAAAAGTGGGCGAACACTGAAGCTTTCTTT
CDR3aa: CASKKWANTEAFF

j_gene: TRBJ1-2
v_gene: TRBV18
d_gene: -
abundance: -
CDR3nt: TGTGCCAGCTCCACGAGGAGGATGGCGTATGGCTACACCTTC
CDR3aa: CASSTRRMAYGYTF

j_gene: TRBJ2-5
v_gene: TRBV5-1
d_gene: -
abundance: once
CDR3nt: TGCGCCAGCACTACCGGGGGGCTAGAAGAGACCCAGTACTTC
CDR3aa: CASTTGGLEETQYF

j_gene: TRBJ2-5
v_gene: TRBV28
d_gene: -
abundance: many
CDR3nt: TGTGCCAGCATTAGGGATCTCGGTGGGCCAGAGACCCAGTACTTC
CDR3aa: CASIRDLGGPETQYF

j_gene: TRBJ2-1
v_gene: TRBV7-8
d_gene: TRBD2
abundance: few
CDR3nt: TGTGCCAGCAGCTTAGCGAGCGGGAGCTCCTACAATGAGCAGTTCTTC
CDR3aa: CASSLASGSSYNEQFF

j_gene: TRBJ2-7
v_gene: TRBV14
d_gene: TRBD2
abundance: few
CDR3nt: TGTGCCAGCAGGCGATCTAGCGGGAGTAAATACGAGCAGTACTTC
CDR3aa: CASRRSSGSKYEQYF

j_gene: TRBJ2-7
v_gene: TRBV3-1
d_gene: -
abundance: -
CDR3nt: TGTGCCAGCAGCCAAGATTTTCCGGGGAGCTACGAGCAGTACTTC
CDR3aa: CASSQDFPGSYEQYF

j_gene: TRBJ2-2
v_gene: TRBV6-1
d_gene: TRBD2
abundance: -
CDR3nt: TGTGCCAGCAGGGGACTAGCACTCACCGGGGAGCTGTTTTTT
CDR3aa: CASRGLALTGELFF

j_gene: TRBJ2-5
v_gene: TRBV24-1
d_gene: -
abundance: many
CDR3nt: TGTGCCACCAGTGATCCTAAGGGGTACCAAGAGACCCAGTACTTC
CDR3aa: CATSDPKGYQETQYF

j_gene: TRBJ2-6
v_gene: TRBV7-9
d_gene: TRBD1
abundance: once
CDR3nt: TGTGCCAGCAGCTTAGCGCTGGGGACAGGGTTTTCATCGGCCAACGTCCTGACTTTC
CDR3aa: CASSLALGTGFSSANVLTF

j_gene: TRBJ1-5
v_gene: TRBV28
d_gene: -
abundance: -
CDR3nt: TGTGCCAGCAGCATCATGGGGGGTAGTCAGCCCCAGCATTTT
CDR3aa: CASSIMGGSQPQHF

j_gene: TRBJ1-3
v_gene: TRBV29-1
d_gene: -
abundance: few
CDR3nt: TGCAGCGTTGAATTAGAAAGTAGAACCATATATTTT
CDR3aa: CSVELESRTIYF

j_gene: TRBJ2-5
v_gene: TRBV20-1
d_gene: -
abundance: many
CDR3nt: TGCAGTGCCCCACCTGCCCTGGAGACCCAGTACTTC
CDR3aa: CSAPPALETQYF

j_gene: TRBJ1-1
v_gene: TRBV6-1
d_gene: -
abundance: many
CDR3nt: TGTGCCAGCAGGGGACGGGTGAACACTGAAGCTTTCTTT
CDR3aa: CASRGRVNTEAFF

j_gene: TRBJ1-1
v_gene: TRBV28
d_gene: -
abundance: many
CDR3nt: TGTGCCAGCAGTTTAAGGGGGGACAACACTGAAGCTTTCTTT
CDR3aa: CASSLRGDNTEAFF

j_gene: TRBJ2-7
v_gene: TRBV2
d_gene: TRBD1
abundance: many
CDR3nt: TGTGCCAGCAGGACGGGACAGGGGTTTTTCGAGCAGTACTTC
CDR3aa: CASRTGQGFFEQYF

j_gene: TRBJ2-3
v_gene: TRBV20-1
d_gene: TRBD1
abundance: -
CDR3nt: TGCAGTCCCGGGACAGGGAGCACAGATACGCAGTATTTT
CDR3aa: CSPGTGSTDTQYF

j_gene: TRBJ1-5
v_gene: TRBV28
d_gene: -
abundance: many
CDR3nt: TGTGCCAGCAGGTACAGGGTTTGGGGCAATCAGCCCCAGCATTTT
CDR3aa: CASRYRVWGNQPQHF

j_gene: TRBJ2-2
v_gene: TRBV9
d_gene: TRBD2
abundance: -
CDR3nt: TGTGCCAGCAGCCCTTCGACAGGGGGCTGGACTAGCGGGAGGGCCGGGGAGCTGTTTTTT
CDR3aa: CASSPSTGGWTSGRAGELFF